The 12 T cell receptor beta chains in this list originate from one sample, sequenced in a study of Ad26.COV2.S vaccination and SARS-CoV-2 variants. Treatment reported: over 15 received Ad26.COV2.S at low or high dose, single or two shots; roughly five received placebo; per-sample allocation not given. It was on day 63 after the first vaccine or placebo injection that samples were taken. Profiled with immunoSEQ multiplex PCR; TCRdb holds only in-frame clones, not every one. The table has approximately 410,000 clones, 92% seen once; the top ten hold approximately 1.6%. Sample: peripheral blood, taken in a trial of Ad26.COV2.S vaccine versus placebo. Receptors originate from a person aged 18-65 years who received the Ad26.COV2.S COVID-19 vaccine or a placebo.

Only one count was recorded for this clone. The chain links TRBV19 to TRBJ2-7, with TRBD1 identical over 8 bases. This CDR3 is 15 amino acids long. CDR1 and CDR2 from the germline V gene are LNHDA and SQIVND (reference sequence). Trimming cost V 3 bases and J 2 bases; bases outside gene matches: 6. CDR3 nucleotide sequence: TGTGCCAGTAGTATGGGACAGGTTGGCGCCTACGAGCAGTACTTC. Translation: CASSMGQVGAYEQYF.

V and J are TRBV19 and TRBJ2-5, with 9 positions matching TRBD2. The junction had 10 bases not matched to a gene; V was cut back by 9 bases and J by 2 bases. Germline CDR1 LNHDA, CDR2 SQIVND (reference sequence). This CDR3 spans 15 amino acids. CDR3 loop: CASKPLTSGQETQYF. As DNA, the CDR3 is TGTGCCAGCAAGCCTCTCACTAGCGGGCAAGAGACCCAGTACTTC.

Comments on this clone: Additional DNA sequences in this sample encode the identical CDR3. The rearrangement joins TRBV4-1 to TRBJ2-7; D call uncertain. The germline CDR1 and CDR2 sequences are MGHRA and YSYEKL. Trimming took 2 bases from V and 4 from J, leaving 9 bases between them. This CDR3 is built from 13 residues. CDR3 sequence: CASSQRDTYEQYF. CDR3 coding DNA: TGCGCCAGCAGCCAACGCGACACTTACGAGCAGTACTTC.

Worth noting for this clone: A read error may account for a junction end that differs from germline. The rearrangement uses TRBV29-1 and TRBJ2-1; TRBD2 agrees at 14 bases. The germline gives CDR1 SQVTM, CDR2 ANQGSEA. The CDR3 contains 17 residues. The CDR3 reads CSVEGLAGGHSYNEQFF. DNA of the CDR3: TGCAGCGTCGAAGGACTAGCGGGGGGCCACTCCTACAATGAGCAGTTCTTC.

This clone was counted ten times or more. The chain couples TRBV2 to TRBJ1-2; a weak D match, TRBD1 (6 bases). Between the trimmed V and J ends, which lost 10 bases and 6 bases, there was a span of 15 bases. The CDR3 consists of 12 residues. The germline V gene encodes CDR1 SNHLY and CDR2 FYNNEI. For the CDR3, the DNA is TGTGCCACCACCGGGGGCTCGGATGGCTACACCTTC. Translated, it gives CATTGGSDGYTF.

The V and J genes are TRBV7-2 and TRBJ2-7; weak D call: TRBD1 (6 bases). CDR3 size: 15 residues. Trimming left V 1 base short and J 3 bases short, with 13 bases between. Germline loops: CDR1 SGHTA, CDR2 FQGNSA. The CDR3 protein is CASSLEEQGGYEQYF. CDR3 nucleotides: TGTGCCAGCAGCTTAGAGGAACAGGGTGGCTACGAGCAGTACTTC.

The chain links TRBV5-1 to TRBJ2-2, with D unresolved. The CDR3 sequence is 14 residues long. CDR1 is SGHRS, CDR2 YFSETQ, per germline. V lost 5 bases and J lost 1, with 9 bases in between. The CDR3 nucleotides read TGCGCCAGCAGACAAAGACAGAACACCGGGGAGCTGTTTTTT. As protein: CASRQRQNTGELFF.

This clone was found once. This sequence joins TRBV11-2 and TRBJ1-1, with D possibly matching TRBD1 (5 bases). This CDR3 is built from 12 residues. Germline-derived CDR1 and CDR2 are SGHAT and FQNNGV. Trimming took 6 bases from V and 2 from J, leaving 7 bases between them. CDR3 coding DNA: TGTGCCAGCAGGTGGGGCAACACTGAAGCTTTCTTT. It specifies CASRWGNTEAFF. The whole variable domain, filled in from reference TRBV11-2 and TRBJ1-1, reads EAGVAQSPRYKIIEKRQSVAFWCNPISGHATLYWYQQILGQGPKLLIQFQNNGVVDDSQLPKDRFSAERLKGVDSTLKIQPAKLEDSAVYLCASRWGNTEAFFGQGTRLTVV.

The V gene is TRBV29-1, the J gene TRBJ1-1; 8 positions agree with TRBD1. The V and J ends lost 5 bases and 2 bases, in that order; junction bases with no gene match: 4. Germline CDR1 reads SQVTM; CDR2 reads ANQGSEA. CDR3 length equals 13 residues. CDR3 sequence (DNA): TGCAGCGTTAGGACAGGGTACAACACTGAAGCTTTCTTT. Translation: CSVRTGYNTEAFF.

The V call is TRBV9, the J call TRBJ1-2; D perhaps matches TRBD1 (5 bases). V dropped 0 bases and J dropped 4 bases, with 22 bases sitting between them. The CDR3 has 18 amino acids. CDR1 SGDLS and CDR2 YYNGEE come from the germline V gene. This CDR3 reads CASSVESRFGGGSYGYTF. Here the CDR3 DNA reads TGTGCCAGCAGCGTAGAGTCCCGGTTCGGGGGAGGATCCTATGGCTACACCTTC.

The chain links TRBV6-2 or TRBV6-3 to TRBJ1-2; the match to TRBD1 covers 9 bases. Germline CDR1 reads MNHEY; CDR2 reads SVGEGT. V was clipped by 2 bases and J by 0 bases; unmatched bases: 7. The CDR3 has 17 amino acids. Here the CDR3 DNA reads TGTGCCAGCAGTTACAGGACAGGGGAAATGACTAACTATGGCTACACCTTC. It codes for CASSYRTGEMTNYGYTF.

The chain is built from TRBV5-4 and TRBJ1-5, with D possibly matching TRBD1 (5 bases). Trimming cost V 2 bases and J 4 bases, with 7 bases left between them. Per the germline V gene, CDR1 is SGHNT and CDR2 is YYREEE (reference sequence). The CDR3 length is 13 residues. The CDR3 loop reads CASSFGGNQPQHF. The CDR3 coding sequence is TGTGCCAGCAGCTTTGGGGGGAATCAGCCCCAGCATTTT.